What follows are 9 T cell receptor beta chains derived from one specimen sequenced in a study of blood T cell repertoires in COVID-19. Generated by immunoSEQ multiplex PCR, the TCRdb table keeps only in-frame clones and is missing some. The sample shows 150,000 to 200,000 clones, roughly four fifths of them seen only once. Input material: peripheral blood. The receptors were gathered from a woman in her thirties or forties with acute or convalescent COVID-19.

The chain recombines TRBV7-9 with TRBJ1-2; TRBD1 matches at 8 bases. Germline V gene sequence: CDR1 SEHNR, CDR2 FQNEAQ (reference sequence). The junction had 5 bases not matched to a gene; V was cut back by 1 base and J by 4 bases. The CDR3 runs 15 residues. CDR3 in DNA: TGTGCCAGCAGCTTAGACAGGGGGGCGTCCTATGGCTACACCTTC. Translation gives CASSLDRGASYGYTF.

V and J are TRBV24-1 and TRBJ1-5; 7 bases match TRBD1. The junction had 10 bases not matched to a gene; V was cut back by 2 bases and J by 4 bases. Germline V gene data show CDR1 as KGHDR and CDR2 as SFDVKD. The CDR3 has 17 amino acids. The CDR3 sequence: CATSDSTGVSRNQPQHF. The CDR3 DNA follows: TGTGCCACCAGTGATTCAACAGGGGTATCTCGGAATCAGCCCCAGCATTTT.

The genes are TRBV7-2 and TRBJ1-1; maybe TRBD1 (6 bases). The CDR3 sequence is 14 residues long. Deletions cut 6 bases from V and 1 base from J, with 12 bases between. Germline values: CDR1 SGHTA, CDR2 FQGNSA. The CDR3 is CASRVDRRNTEAFF. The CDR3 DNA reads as TGTGCCAGCAGAGTCGACAGGAGGAACACTGAAGCTTTCTTT.

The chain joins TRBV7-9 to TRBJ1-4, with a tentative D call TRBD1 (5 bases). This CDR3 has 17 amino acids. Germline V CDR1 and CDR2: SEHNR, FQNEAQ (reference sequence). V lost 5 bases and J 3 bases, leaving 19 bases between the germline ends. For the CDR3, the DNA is TGTGCCAGCAGCCCCTGGGGAGGGGACCGAGCTAATGAAAAACTGTTTTTT. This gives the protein CASSPWGGDRANEKLFF.

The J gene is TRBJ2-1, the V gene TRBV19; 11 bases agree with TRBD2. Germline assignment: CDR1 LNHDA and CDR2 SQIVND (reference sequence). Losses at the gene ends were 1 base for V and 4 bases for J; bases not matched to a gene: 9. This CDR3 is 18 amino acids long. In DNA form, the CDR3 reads TGTGCCAGTAGTATAGTCCCTTTGACTAGCGGGAAATACAATGAGCAGTTCTTC. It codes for CASSIVPLTSGKYNEQFF.

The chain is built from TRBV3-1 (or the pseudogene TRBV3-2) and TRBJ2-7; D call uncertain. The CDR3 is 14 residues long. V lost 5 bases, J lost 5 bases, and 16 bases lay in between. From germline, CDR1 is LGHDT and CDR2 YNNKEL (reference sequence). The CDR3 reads CASSLLGNPNEQYF. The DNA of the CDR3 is TGTGCCAGCAGCTTGTTGGGCAATCCGAACGAGCAGTACTTC.

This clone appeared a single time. CDR3 protein: CSVLLAESYEQYF. Written as DNA, the CDR3 is TGCAGCGTTTTACTAGCGGAATCCTACGAGCAGTACTTC. The chain carries TRBV29-1 and TRBJ2-7; 8 bases match TRBD2. CDR3 size: 13 residues. CDR1 and CDR2 (germline): SQVTM, ANQGSEA. After removal of 5 bases from V and 1 base from J, the junction contained 4 bases not matched to a gene.

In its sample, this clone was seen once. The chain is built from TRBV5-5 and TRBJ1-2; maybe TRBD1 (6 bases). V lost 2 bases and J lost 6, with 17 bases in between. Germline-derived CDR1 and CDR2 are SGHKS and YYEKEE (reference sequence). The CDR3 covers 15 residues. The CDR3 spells CASSLSAGTHNGYTF. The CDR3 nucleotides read TGTGCCAGCAGCTTAAGTGCTGGGACACATAATGGCTACACCTTC.

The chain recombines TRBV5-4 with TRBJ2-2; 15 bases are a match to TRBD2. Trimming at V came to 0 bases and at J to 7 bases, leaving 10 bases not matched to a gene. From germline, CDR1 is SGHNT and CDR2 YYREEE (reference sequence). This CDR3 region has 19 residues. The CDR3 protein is CASSLVGTSGRILGGELFF. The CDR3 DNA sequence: TGTGCCAGCAGCTTGGTCGGGACTAGCGGGAGGATTTTAGGCGGGGAGCTGTTTTTT.